Included here is one TCR beta chain sequence, with context. Its antigen is unknown. CDR3 length equals 14 residues. Per the germline V gene, CDR1 is SEHNR and CDR2 is FQNEAQ (reference sequence). The V segment lost 5 bases and the J segment 7 bases; nucleotides outside the gene matches: 7. This sample was taken from a study of lymphopenia after photon versus proton radiotherapy. Whole-study results and caveats: Post-nadir TCR diversity decline inversely tracked overall survival among those who died. Only patients who died were analyzed for survival; proton advantage is unproven. Proton therapy kept repertoires fairly stable, unlike photons, which gained effector/memory cells. Post-nadir diversity loss with photons came from oligoclonal expansion, particularly CD8+ Temra cells.

This table comes from immunoSEQ multiplex PCR, and its TCRdb copy is limited to in-frame clones, with some not included. The sample lists 70,000 to 95,000 clones; over 70% were seen once. The V gene is TRBV7-9, the J gene TRBJ1-4; 7 nucleotides agree with TRBD1. This TCR derives from a man between 60 and 70 years old with pancreatic cancer. The source was peripheral blood, collected from a patient treated with proton-based radiotherapy. DNA of the CDR3: TGTGCCAGCAGCCGCGACAGGGCGGGTGAAAAACTGTTTTTT. Translated, it gives CASSRDRAGEKLFF.